This TCR beta chain was sequenced in a study of blood T cell repertoires in COVID-19. Across the whole study: The origin of the acute and convalescent COVID-19 samples was the United States, Italy and Spain.

Under the authors' procedure: Amplification of reference gene primers was used by the study to estimate nucleated cell counts. The data were produced by immunoSEQ multiplex PCR, yet TCRdb's version contains in-frame clones alone and is incomplete. V, J and clone size are taken as reported in that table, and D and trimming were inferred from the DNA itself. The sample carries more than 140,000 clones, about 79% recorded once. This clone was seen only once. Sequenced sample: peripheral blood. This receptor was identified in a woman in her fifties or sixties in a cohort sampled during active or convalescent COVID-19.

The CDR3: CASSWAPQEGQFF. CDR3 bases: TGTGCCAGCAGCTGGGCACCTCAGGAAGGGCAGTTCTTC. V gene TRBV5-6 combines with J gene TRBJ2-1; D is unclear. Per the germline V gene, CDR1 is SGHDT and CDR2 is YYEEEE. V lost 3 bases to trimming and J lost 12 bases, with 16 bases between them. The CDR3 extends over 13 amino acids.